Each of the 8 T cell receptor beta chains below was sequenced from the same sample in a study of blood T cell repertoires in COVID-19. Produced via immunoSEQ multiplex PCR; TCRdb's table is partial and in-frame only. This repertoire shows about 190,000 clones, 75% to 90% found once; its top ten account for 2.1%. Sequenced material: peripheral blood. The receptors were sampled from an older man with active or convalescent COVID-19.

The CDR3 coding sequence is TGTGCCAGCAGCTTAATTGAGGGCACTGAAGCTTTCTTT. Residues: CASSLIEGTEAFF. V is TRBV11-2 and J is TRBJ1-1, with D uncertain. This CDR3 is 13 amino acids long. Trimming cost V 2 bases and J 4 bases, with 8 bases left between them. CDR1 SGHAT and CDR2 FQNNGV come from the germline V gene.

The gene calls are TRBV5-4 and TRBJ2-7; 7 bases are a match to TRBD2. The CDR3 length is 13 residues. Looked up from germline, CDR1 is SGHNT and CDR2 is YYREEE (reference sequence). J lost 5 bases, V lost 1 base, and 3 bases had no gene match. The CDR3 DNA reads as TGTGCCAGCAGCTTGATGGGGGGGGACGAGCAGTACTTC. As protein: CASSLMGGDEQYF.

The chain recombines TRBV10-3 with TRBJ1-6, with D maybe TRBD1 (5 bases). The germline gives CDR1 ENHRY, CDR2 SYGVKD. The CDR3 totals 14 residues. V lost 6 bases and J lost 5, with 11 bases in between. The CDR3 nucleotides are TGTGCCATCAGGGACGACAGCAATAATTCACCCCTCCACTTT. Translated, it gives CAIRDDSNNSPLHF.

The chain has TRBV5-1 and TRBJ2-3, with a possible D match to TRBD1 (6 bases). V lost 3 bases, J lost 1 base, and 9 bases lay in between. The germline V gene encodes CDR1 SGHRS and CDR2 YFSETQ. This CDR3 is 14 amino acids long. The CDR3 sequence: CASSWGPGTDTQYF. CDR3 nucleotides: TGCGCCAGCAGCTGGGGGCCGGGCACAGATACGCAGTATTTT.

The V call is TRBV18, the J call TRBJ2-2, with D perhaps matching TRBD2 (5 bases). Germline values: CDR1 KGHSH, CDR2 LQKENI. The CDR3 sequence is 14 residues long. V lost 1 base and J lost 6, with 9 bases in between. CDR3 in amino acids: CASSPLERSGELFF. The CDR3 DNA sequence: TGTGCCAGCTCACCACTGGAGCGGTCCGGGGAGCTGTTTTTT.

V is TRBV15 and J is TRBJ2-5; TRBD1 might be the D (6 bases). This CDR3 has 13 residues. Germline V gene data show CDR1 as LNHNV and CDR2 as YYDKDF (reference sequence). Trimming took off 8 bases at V and 1 base at J, with 11 bases between the two ends. CDR3 in amino acids: CATRRDTQETQYF. DNA for the CDR3: TGTGCCACCCGAAGGGACACCCAAGAGACCCAGTACTTC.

The chain has TRBV5-1 and TRBJ1-4; 7 bases line up with TRBD1. CDR3 length equals 14 residues. Germline V gene lookup returns CDR1 SGHRS and CDR2 YFSETQ. V shed 3 bases, J shed 5 bases, and the junction held 4 bases outside the gene matches. As DNA, the CDR3 is TGCGCCAGCAGCTCCGGGACAGCGAATGAAAAACTGTTTTTT. Its translation: CASSSGTANEKLFF. Full variable domain (missing parts from reference TRBV5-1 and TRBJ1-4): KAGVTQTPRYLIKTRGQQVTLSCSPISGHRSVSWYQQTPGQGLQFLFEYFSETQRNKGNFPGRFSGRQFSNSRSEMNVSTLELGDSALYLCASSSGTANEKLFFGSGTQLSVL.

CDR3 sequence reads: CASSPRPRRFYEQYF. Written as DNA, the CDR3 is TGTGCCAGCAGTCCCCGTCCAAGGCGGTTTTACGAGCAGTACTTC. The chain employs TRBV28 and TRBJ2-7; no reliable D call. Germline CDR1 MDHEN, CDR2 SYDVKM. The germline V and J ends were trimmed by 5 bases and 4 bases, with 18 bases remaining between them. The CDR3 spans 15 residues.